A single sample is the source of the 10 T cell receptor beta chains below, sequenced in a study of T cells in tumors after PD-1 blockade. TCRdb's copy holds only in-frame clones and misses some; the assay was immunoSEQ multiplex PCR. The sample includes 55,000 to 65,000 clones, about 82% of them seen just once. The source was PBMCs, collected before anti-PD-1 treatment. The receptors were sampled from a human donor with basal cell carcinoma.

The rearrangement joins TRBV30 to TRBJ1-3, with unresolved D. V was shortened by 5 bases and J by 3 bases, with 5 bases between the two germline ends. Germline V lookup: CDR1 GTSNPN, CDR2 SVGIG (reference sequence). The CDR3 covers 11 residues. As DNA, the CDR3 is TGTGCCTGGGGCAGTGGAAACACCATATATTTT. This codes for CAWGSGNTIYF.

The chain employs TRBV7-6 and TRBJ2-3; D possibly corresponds to TRBD2 (5 bases). The CDR3 is made up of 15 amino acids. Between the trimmed V and J ends, which lost 5 bases and 2 bases, there was a span of 14 bases. CDR1 is SGHVS, CDR2 FNYEAQ, per germline. The CDR3 here is CASSLAWGVTDTQYF. The CDR3 DNA reads TGTGCCAGCAGCCTCGCTTGGGGAGTCACAGATACGCAGTATTTT.

The genes are TRBV7-9 and TRBJ1-6; 7 nucleotides agree with TRBD1. The CDR3 is made up of 14 amino acids. With V trimmed by 5 bases and J by 10 bases, 8 bases remained unmatched. CDR1 is SEHNR and CDR2 is FQNEAQ in the germline V gene (reference sequence). The CDR3 sequence is CASSPGGAGSPLHF. In DNA, the CDR3 is TGTGCCAGCAGCCCAGGGGGGGCTGGCTCACCCCTCCACTTT.

The chain joins TRBV18 to TRBJ2-7, with D perhaps TRBD2 (5 bases). CDR1 is KGHSH, CDR2 LQKENI, per germline. The CDR3 has 15 residues. Trimming stripped 5 bases from V and 3 bases from J, with 17 bases between. CDR3 sequence (DNA): TGTGCCAGCTCAAACAATGAGGGTCACAACTACGAGCAGTACTTC. As protein: CASSNNEGHNYEQYF.

The chain links TRBV3-1 (or the pseudogene TRBV3-2) to TRBJ2-7, with D possibly being TRBD1 (5 bases). Trimming removed 4 bases from V and 3 bases from J, with 13 bases in between. CDR3 length: 14 residues. CDR1 LGHDT and CDR2 YNNKEL come from the germline V gene (reference sequence). CDR3 amino acids: CASSPGFGSYEQYF. The CDR3 DNA follows: TGTGCCAGCAGCCCAGGGTTTGGTAGCTACGAGCAGTACTTC.

The chain combines TRBV5-1 with TRBJ1-6; D is unresolved. Germline V gene lookup returns CDR1 SGHRS and CDR2 YFSETQ. The CDR3 runs 13 residues. V gave up 0 bases and J gave up 9 bases, with 7 bases separating them. CDR3 region: CASSLAPTSPLHF. The DNA for the CDR3 is TGCGCCAGCAGCTTGGCCCCAACTTCACCCCTCCACTTT.

The chain carries TRBV28 and TRBJ2-7; possibly TRBD1 for D (6 bases). The CDR3 is 13 residues long. Germline lookup yields CDR1 MDHEN and CDR2 SYDVKM. The V end lost 8 bases, the J end lost 4 bases, and 15 bases lay between the germline ends. This CDR3 is CASSTGTYYEQYF. The CDR3 DNA reads as TGTGCCAGCTCAACCGGGACATATTACGAGCAGTACTTC.

A few counts support this clone. In DNA form, the CDR3 reads TGCGCCAGCAGCGGTCGGACCGGATCTTACTATGGCTACACCTTC. This translates into CASSGRTGSYYGYTF. This chain uses TRBV5-1 with TRBJ1-2; D not resolved. Trimming took 4 bases from V and 3 from J, leaving 16 bases between them. Germline V gene lookup returns CDR1 SGHRS and CDR2 YFSETQ. This CDR3 contains 15 residues.

The chain couples TRBV5-1 to TRBJ2-5; 12 positions match TRBD2. This CDR3 is built from 17 residues. J lost 1 base, V lost 4 bases, and 8 bases had no gene match. Germline CDR1 SGHRS, CDR2 YFSETQ. The CDR3 is CASSPELAGGLQETQYF. The CDR3 DNA sequence: TGCGCCAGCAGCCCGGAACTAGCGGGGGGCCTCCAAGAGACCCAGTACTTC.

The J gene is TRBJ2-1, the V gene TRBV25-1; unclear D gene. This CDR3 is 15 amino acids long. Germline V gene lookup returns CDR1 MGHDK and CDR2 SYGVNS. The germline V and J ends were trimmed by 1 base and 2 bases, with 9 bases remaining between them. The CDR3 region has the DNA TGTGCCAGCAGTGAATTTAACAGTCCCTACAATGAGCAGTTCTTC. Its protein is CASSEFNSPYNEQFF.